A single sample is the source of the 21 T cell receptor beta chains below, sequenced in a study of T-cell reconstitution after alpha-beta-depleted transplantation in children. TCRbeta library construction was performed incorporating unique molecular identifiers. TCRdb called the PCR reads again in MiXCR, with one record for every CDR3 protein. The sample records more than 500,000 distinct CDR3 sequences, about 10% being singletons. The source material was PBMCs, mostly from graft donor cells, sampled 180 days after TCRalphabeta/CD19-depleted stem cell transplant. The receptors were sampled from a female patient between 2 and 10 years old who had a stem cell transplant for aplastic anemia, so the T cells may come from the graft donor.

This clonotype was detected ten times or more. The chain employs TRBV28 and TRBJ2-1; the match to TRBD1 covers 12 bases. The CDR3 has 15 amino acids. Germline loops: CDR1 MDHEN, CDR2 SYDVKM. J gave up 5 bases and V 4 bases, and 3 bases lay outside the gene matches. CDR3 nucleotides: TGTGCCAGCAGTTCAGGGACAGGGGGCCACAATGAGCAGTTCTTC. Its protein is CASSSGTGGHNEQFF.

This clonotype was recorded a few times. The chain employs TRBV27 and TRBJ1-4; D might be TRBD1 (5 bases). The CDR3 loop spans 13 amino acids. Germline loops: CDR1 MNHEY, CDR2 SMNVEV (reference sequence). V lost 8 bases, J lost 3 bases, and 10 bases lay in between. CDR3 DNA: TGTGCCAGCTCCCGCAGGGCTAATGAAAAACTGTTTTTT. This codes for CASSRRANEKLFF.

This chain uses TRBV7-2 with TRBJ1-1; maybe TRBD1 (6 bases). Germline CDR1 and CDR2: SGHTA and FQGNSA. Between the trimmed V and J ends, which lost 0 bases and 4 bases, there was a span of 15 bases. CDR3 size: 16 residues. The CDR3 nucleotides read TGTGCCAGCAGCTTAGCAGGGGGAGTGAGTTTCACTGAAGCTTTCTTT. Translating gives CASSLAGGVSFTEAFF.

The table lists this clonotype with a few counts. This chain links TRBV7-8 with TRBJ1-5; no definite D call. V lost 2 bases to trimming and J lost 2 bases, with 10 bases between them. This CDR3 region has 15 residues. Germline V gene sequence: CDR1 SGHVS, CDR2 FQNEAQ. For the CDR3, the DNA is TGTGCCAGCAGCTTAATGGCTGTGGGCAATCAGCCCCAGCATTTT. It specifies CASSLMAVGNQPQHF.

The CDR3: CASSRGTPWANEQFF. CDR3 nucleotides: TGTGCCAGCAGCCGAGGGACCCCTTGGGCCAATGAGCAGTTCTTC. This chain connects TRBV3-1 to TRBJ2-1; D assignment may be TRBD1 or TRBD2 (5 bases each). The CDR3 contains 15 residues. V shed 4 bases and J shed 6 bases, with 16 bases lying between them. The germline V gene has CDR1 LGHDT and CDR2 YNNKEL (reference sequence).

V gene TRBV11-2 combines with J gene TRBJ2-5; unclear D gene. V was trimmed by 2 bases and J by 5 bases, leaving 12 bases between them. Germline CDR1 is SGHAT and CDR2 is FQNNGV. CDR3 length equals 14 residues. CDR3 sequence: CASSLFYLRETQYF. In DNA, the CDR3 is TGTGCCAGCAGCTTATTTTATTTGCGGGAGACCCAGTACTTC.

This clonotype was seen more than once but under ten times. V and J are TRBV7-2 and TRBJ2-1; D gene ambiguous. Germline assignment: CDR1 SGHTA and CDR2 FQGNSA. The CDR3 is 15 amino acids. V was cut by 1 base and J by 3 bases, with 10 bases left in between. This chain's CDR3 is CASSLGPAGYNEQFF. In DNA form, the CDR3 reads TGTGCCAGCAGCTTAGGTCCTGCAGGCTACAATGAGCAGTTCTTC.

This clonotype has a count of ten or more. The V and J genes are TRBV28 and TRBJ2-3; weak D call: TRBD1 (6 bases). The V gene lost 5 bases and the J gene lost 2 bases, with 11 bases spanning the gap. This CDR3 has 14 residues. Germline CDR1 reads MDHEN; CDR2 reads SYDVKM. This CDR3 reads CASSRGGPTDTQYF. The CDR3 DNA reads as TGTGCCAGCAGTAGAGGGGGTCCCACAGATACGCAGTATTTT.

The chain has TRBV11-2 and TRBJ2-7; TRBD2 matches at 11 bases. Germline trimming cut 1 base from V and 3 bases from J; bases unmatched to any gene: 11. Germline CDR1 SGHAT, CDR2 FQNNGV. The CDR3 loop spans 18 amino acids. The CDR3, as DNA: TGTGCCAGCAGCTTAGGGACAGTCGGGACTAGCGGTTTCTACGAGCAGTACTTC. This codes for CASSLGTVGTSGFYEQYF.

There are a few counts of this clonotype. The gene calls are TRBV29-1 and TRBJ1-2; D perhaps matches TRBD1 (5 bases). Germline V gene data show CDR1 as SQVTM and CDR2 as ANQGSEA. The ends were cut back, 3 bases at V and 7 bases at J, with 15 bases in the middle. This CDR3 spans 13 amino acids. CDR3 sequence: CSVDEGPDGGYTF. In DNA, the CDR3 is TGCAGCGTTGATGAGGGGCCGGACGGTGGCTACACCTTC.

CDR3 nucleotides: TGTGCCAGCAGCCTGACAGGGGGCCCTATCTACAATGAGCAGTTCTTC. Translation gives CASSLTGGPIYNEQFF. This rearrangement joins TRBV25-1 to TRBJ2-1, with 10 nucleotides matching TRBD1. V lost 6 bases, J lost 3 bases, and 8 bases stayed unmatched. Germline CDR1 and CDR2: MGHDK and SYGVNS. The CDR3 totals 16 residues.

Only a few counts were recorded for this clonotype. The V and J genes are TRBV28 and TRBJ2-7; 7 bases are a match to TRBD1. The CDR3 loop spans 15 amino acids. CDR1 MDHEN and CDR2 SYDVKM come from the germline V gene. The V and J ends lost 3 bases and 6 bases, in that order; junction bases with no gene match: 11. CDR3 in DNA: TGTGCCAGCAGTTTTAGAGACAGGGTCTATGGCGAGCAGTACTTC. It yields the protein CASSFRDRVYGEQYF. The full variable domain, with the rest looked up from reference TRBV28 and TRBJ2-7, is DVKVTQSSRYLVKRTGEKVFLECVQDMDHENMFWYRQDPGLGLRLIYFSYDVKMKEKGDIPEGYSVSREKKERFSLILESASTNQTSMYLCASSFRDRVYGEQYFGPGTRLTVT.

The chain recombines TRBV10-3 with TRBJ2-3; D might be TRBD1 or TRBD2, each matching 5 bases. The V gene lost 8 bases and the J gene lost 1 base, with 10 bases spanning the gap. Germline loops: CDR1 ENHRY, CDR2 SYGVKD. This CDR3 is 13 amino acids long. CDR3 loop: CAIARGGTDTQYF. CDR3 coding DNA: TGTGCCATCGCTAGGGGAGGCACAGATACGCAGTATTTT.

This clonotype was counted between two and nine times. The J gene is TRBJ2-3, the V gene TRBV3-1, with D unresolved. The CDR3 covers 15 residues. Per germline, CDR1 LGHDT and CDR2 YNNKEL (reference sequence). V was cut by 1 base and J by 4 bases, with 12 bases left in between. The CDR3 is CASSQAQTGSDTQYF. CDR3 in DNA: TGTGCCAGCAGCCAAGCTCAGACCGGGTCAGATACGCAGTATTTT.

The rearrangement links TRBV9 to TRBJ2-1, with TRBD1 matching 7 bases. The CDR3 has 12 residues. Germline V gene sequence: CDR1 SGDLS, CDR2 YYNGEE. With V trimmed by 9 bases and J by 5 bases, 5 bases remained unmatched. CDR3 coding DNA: TGTGCCACCCACGACAGGGACAATGAGCAGTTCTTC. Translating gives CATHDRDNEQFF.

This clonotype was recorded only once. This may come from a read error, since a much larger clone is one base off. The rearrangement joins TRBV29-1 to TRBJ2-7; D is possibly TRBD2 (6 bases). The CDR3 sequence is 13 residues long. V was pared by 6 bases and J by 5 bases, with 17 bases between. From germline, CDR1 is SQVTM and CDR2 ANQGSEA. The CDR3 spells CSVSSGAWDEQYV. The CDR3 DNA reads TGCAGCGTCAGTAGCGGAGCCTGGGACGAGCAGTACGTC.

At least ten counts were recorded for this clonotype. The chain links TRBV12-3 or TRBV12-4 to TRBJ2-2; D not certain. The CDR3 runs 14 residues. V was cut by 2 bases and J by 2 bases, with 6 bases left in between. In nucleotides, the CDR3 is TGTGCCAGCAGTTTAAGTTCCAACACCGGGGAGCTGTTTTTT. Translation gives CASSLSSNTGELFF.

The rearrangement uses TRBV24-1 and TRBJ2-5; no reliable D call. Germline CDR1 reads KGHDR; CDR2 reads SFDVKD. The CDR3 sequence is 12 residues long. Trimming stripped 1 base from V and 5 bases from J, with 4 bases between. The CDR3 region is CATSDFGETQYF. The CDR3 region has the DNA TGTGCCACCAGTGATTTCGGTGAGACCCAGTACTTC.

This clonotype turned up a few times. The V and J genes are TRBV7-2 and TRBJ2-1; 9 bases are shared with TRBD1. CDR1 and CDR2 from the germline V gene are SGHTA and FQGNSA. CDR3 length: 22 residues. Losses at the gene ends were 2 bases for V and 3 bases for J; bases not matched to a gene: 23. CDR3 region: CASSLSQGASKRASGSYNEQFF. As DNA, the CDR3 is TGTGCCAGCAGCTTATCACAGGGGGCTTCAAAGAGGGCTAGCGGCAGCTACAATGAGCAGTTCTTC.

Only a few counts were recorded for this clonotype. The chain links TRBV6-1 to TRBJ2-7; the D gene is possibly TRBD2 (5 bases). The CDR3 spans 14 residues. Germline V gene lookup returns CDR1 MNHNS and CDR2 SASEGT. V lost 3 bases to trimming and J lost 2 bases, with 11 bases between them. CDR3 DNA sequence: TGTGCCAGCAGTGATACCGGGAAGACCTACGAGCAGTACTTC. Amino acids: CASSDTGKTYEQYF.

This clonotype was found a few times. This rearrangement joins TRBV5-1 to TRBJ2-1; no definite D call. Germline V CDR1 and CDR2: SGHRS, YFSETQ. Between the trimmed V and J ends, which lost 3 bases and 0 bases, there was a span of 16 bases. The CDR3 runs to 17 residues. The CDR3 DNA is TGCGCCAGCAGCTCTTCAATAATTACCAGCTCCTACAATGAGCAGTTCTTC. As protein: CASSSSIITSSYNEQFF.